Listed below are T cell receptor beta chains from one sample, sequenced in a study of response to subunit inactivated influenza vaccine. TCRdb re-derived calls from the RT-PCR reads in MiXCR, one entry per CDR3 protein. This sample has more than 450,000 distinct CDR3 sequences, with roughly 12% found just once. Material: PBMCs from blood, obtained on the day of vaccination. These receptors were obtained from a man aged 50 to 59 who received an inactivated influenza vaccine. Each CDR3 is given with its conserved first and last residue. The D gene is left open where the match is weak. The listing skips clone size in some rows; elsewhere it reads once, few, many or a size class.

d_gene	v_gene	abundance	j_gene	CDR3nt	CDR3aa
NA	TRBV7-2	NA	TRBJ2-7	TGTGCCAGCAGCTCTCGACAGGCAGCCTACGAGCAGTACTTC	CASSSRQAAYEQYF
TRBD1	TRBV11-2	NA	TRBJ2-7	TGTGCCAGCAGCCGCTCCGGGACAGGGACCTACGAGCAGTACTTC	CASSRSGTGTYEQYF
NA	TRBV9	many	TRBJ2-4	TGTGCCAGCAGCTTAGGAGGGCAGGGAGCCAAAAACATTCAGTACTTC	CASSLGGQGAKNIQYF
NA	TRBV12-3/TRBV12-4	few	TRBJ2-3	TGTGCCAGCAGTTTTGACGGAGCCGATACGCAGTATTTT	CASSFDGADTQYF
NA	TRBV7-3	many	TRBJ2-5	TGTGCCAGCAGTATCGCCTCCGGGGAGATTGAGACCCAGTACTTC	CASSIASGEIETQYF
TRBD1	TRBV20-1	NA	TRBJ2-7	TGCAGTGCTAGAAGACAGGGCTACGAGCAGTACTTC	CSARRQGYEQYF
TRBD1	TRBV5-6	NA	TRBJ2-7	TGTGCCAGCAGCTTCGGGACAGGGGGCACCGAGCAGTACTTC	CASSFGTGGTEQYF
TRBD1	TRBV5-1	NA	TRBJ1-6	TGCGCCAGCAGCCCCACAGGGGGTGAGACCTATTCACCCCTCCACTTT	CASSPTGGETYSPLHF
TRBD1	TRBV15	NA	TRBJ1-6	TGTGCCACCAGCCCCAGGGGACAGGGTTATAATTCACCCCTCCACTTT	CATSPRGQGYNSPLHF
NA	TRBV7-2	many	TRBJ2-2	TGTGCCAGCAGCCTAATTCGCACAAACACCGGGGAGCTGTTTTTT	CASSLIRTNTGELFF
TRBD2	TRBV11-3	few	TRBJ2-1	TGTGCCAGCAGCTTAGGGGGACTAGCGGGACCATACAATGAGCAGTTCTTC	CASSLGGLAGPYNEQFF
TRBD2	TRBV27	NA	TRBJ2-7	TGTGCCAGCAGTTGGAGCGGGAGGGCGGCCTACGAGCAGTACTTC	CASSWSGRAAYEQYF
NA	TRBV11-1	NA	TRBJ2-7	TGTGCCAGCAGCTCCGTTGGACGGCGATACGAGCAGTACTTC	CASSSVGRRYEQYF
NA	TRBV7-2	NA	TRBJ2-2	TGTGCCAGCAGCTCCCGGGGGCCGAACACCGGGGAGCTGTTTTTT	CASSSRGPNTGELFF
TRBD1	TRBV12-3/TRBV12-4	NA	TRBJ1-2	TGTGCCAGCAGTCGAGCGGACAGGGGGAACTATGGCTACACCTTC	CASSRADRGNYGYTF
NA	TRBV6-2/TRBV6-3	NA	TRBJ2-5	TGTGCCAGCAGTTACCAACCAGGGGCAGAAGTGGAGACCCAGTACTTC	CASSYQPGAEVETQYF
NA	TRBV12-3/TRBV12-4	NA	TRBJ2-5	TGTGCCAGCAGTTACAGGACACCTCTGGAGACCCAGTACTTC	CASSYRTPLETQYF
NA	TRBV13	few	TRBJ2-2	TGTGCCAGCAGCTTGAGGACAGAGAACACCGGGGAGCTGTTTTTT	CASSLRTENTGELFF
NA	TRBV4-3	few	TRBJ1-1	TGCGCCAGCAGCCAAGATCTGGGGCGGGACACTGAAGCTTTCTTT	CASSQDLGRDTEAFF
TRBD2	TRBV27	few	TRBJ2-7	TGTGCCAGCAGGATGGGACTAGCGGGCTCTTTCGAGCAGTACTTC	CASRMGLAGSFEQYF
NA	TRBV12-3/TRBV12-4	few	TRBJ2-1	TGTGCCAGCAGTTTACCCGGCCTCGGGGAGCAGTTCTTC	CASSLPGLGEQFF
NA	TRBV11-2	NA	TRBJ1-2	TGTGCCAGCAGCTTGGACGTATCTTTCGGAGGCTACACCTTC	CASSLDVSFGGYTF